The rows below give T cell receptor beta chains drawn from one sample of a study of metastatic and nonmetastatic thyroid tumors. TCRdb re-clonotyped the PCR reads via MiXCR. The data contain approximately 37,000 clones, around 16% of them singletons. Sample: blood. The receptors were sampled from a female donor with papillary thyroid cancer or a benign thyroid nodule (not recorded which). Some clones in this sample may be carry-over from other donors' samples. Both conserved end residues are part of each CDR3. A D gene is named only where the DNA matches it firmly. Clone size is not always given. Where it is, it says once, few, many or a class for expanded clones.

d_gene	v_gene	j_gene	abundance	CDR3aa	CDR3nt
NA	TRBV7-9	TRBJ2-7	many	CASSHVWGAPYEQYF	TGTGCCAGCAGCCACGTTTGGGGGGCCCCCTACGAGCAGTACTTC
NA	TRBV6-1	TRBJ1-1	NA	CAIHGQGNTEAFF	TGTGCCATCCACGGCCAGGGGAACACTGAAGCTTTCTTT
NA	TRBV19	TRBJ2-7	medium-sized	CASSTQGYEQYF	TGTGCCAGTAGCACACAGGGATACGAGCAGTACTTC
NA	TRBV5-1	TRBJ2-5	NA	CAGSPRVMETQYF	TGCGCCGGCAGCCCCAGGGTAATGGAGACACAGTACTTC
TRBD1	TRBV5-1	TRBJ2-2	many	CASGQTRGLGELFF	TGCGCCAGCGGGCAAACTAGGGGGCTCGGGGAGCTGTTTTTT
TRBD2	TRBV10-1	TRBJ2-5	few	CARERGAGKRDQYF	TGCGCCAGGGAAAGGGGAGCGGGAAAAAGAGACCAGTACTTC
NA	TRBV30	TRBJ2-6	many	CAWSRGSSGANVLTF	TGTGCCTGGAGTAGAGGTTCCTCTGGGGCCAACGTCCTGACTTTC
NA	TRBV6-1	TRBJ1-2	medium-sized	CASSDRAKNYGYTF	TGTGCCAGCAGTGACAGGGCAAAAAACTATGGCTACACCTTC
NA	TRBV19	TRBJ2-6	few	CASIPTGAGANVLTF	TGTGCCAGTATCCCCACAGGTGCTGGGGCCAACGTCCTGACTTTC
TRBD2	TRBV20-1	TRBJ2-7	NA	CSARDPVAGIVNEQYF	TGCAGTGCTAGAGATCCTGTAGCGGGGATAGTAAACGAGCAGTACTTC
TRBD1	TRBV12-3/TRBV12-4	TRBJ1-5	NA	CAIILDRVGNQPQHF	TGTGCCATCATCTTAGACAGGGTGGGCAATCAGCCCCAGCATTTT
TRBD1	TRBV24-1	TRBJ2-5	once	CATSAGTGIETQYF	TGTGCCACCAGTGCCGGGACAGGGATCGAGACCCAGTACTTC
NA	TRBV11-3	TRBJ1-1	many	CASSLERGFEAFF	TGTGCCAGCAGCTTAGAGAGAGGATTTGAAGCTTTCTTT
TRBD2	TRBV6-5	TRBJ2-7	NA	CASSYSGGPRSPYEQYF	TGTGCCAGCAGTTACTCGGGAGGGCCCAGGTCTCCCTACGAGCAGTACTTC
NA	TRBV3-1	TRBJ1-2	many	CASSQDERGGYTF	TGTGCCAGCAGCCAAGATGAGAGGGGAGGCTACACCTTC
TRBD2	TRBV4-1	TRBJ2-2	many	CAGRAGGMNTGELFF	TGCGCCGGGCGGGCGGGGGGAATGAACACCGGGGAGCTGTTTTTT
TRBD2	TRBV9	TRBJ2-7	NA	CASSVSAGASYEQYF	TGTGCCAGCAGCGTATCAGCGGGAGCCTCCTACGAGCAGTACTTC
TRBD2	TRBV30	TRBJ2-7	NA	CAWSRGRVGGEQYF	TGTGCCTGGAGTCGAGGGAGGGTCGGGGGTGAGCAGTACTTC
TRBD2	TRBV4-1	TRBJ2-3	many	CASSPLAGGPADTQYF	TGCGCCAGCAGCCCCTTAGCGGGGGGGCCCGCAGATACGCAGTATTTT
NA	TRBV3-1	TRBJ2-5	many	CASSPRTFLQETQYF	TGTGCCAGCAGCCCCCGGACCTTCCTTCAAGAGACCCAGTACTTC
NA	TRBV7-9	TRBJ2-2	NA	CASSLGDLAWDLFF	TGTGCCAGCAGCCTAGGGGATCTCGCCTGGGATCTGTTTTTT
NA	TRBV6-5	TRBJ2-3	many	CASSYKDRADTQYF	TGTGCCAGCAGTTACAAGGACAGAGCAGATACGCAGTATTTT
NA	TRBV30	TRBJ1-5	NA	CASRGERDGQPQHF	TGTGCCTCCCGGGGTGAGCGGGATGGTCAGCCCCAGCATTTT
NA	TRBV3-1	TRBJ1-2	many	CASSQGGGSSGGYTF	TGTGCCAGCAGCCAAGGTGGAGGATCGTCGGGGGGCTACACCTTC
TRBD2	TRBV27	TRBJ2-7	medium-sized	CASSTSGISYEQYF	TGTGCCAGCAGTACTAGCGGGATCTCCTACGAGCAGTACTTC
NA	TRBV4-2	TRBJ2-6	many	CASSQPESNVLTF	TGTGCCAGCAGCCAACCCGAGAGCAACGTCCTGACTTTC
NA	TRBV28	TRBJ1-3	NA	CVSSLGDYREFSGNTIYF	TGTGTCAGCAGTTTAGGAGACTACAGGGAATTCTCTGGAAACACCATATATTTT
NA	TRBV5-1	TRBJ2-1	NA	CASSLDGSRVDEQFF	TGCGCCAGCAGCTTAGACGGGAGTCGAGTCGATGAGCAGTTCTTC
NA	TRBV6-5	TRBJ2-6	many	CASSYNYATGANVLTF	TGTGCCAGCAGTTACAACTACGCGACCGGGGCCAACGTCCTGACTTTC
NA	TRBV12-3/TRBV12-4	TRBJ2-3	many	CASSPPGVTDTQYF	TGTGCCAGCAGTCCTCCAGGGGTCACAGATACGCAGTATTTT
TRBD1	TRBV30	TRBJ1-1	NA	CAWSLAGGAGSTEAFF	TGTGCCTGGAGTCTGGCAGGGGGGGCGGGGAGCACTGAAGCTTTCTTT
NA	TRBV2	TRBJ2-7	NA	CASSEGGSEQYF	TGTGCCAGCAGTGAAGGAGGAAGCGAGCAGTACTTC
TRBD2	TRBV20-1	TRBJ2-7	many	CSARSDGGLAGVDEQYF	TGCAGTGCTAGATCAGACGGCGGGCTAGCGGGAGTCGACGAGCAGTACTTC
NA	TRBV20-1	TRBJ2-7	NA	CSVADLYEQYF	TGCAGTGTTGCGGATCTCTACGAGCAGTACTTC